This TCR beta chain was found in a study of cytomegalovirus exposure and HLA in healthy donors. Findings and limits, study-wide: In a later analysis, at a false discovery rate of 0.05, 15,000 to 20,000 TCR beta sequences matched HLA alleles.

This PCR relied on a set of 60 Vbeta primers and 13 Jbeta primers. Measured with immunoSEQ multiplex PCR; TCRdb has only the in-frame clones, and not every one. Altogether about 200,000 clones are present, 70% to 80% being singletons, with the ten largest covering approximately 2%. For this clone: Its target is unknown.

Germline V gene lookup returns CDR1 KGHSY and CDR2 FQNENV. V was cut by 4 bases and J by 6 bases, with 10 bases left in between. The CDR3 contains 14 residues. The source material was PBMCs. The receptor was derived from a man younger than 45 in good health and CMV-seronegative. The chain uses TRBV16 and TRBJ1-6; a possible D gene is TRBD1 (6 bases). CDR3 in amino acids: CASSPWDTNSPLHF. CDR3 nucleotide sequence: TGTGCCAGCAGCCCCTGGGACACTAATTCACCCCTCCACTTT.